This T cell receptor beta chain was captured in a study of shared clonotypes between healthy human individuals. Deep-level assay runs were performed. Evenly divided among several immunoSEQ plates was the genomic DNA of each subset. Profiled with immunoSEQ multiplex PCR; TCRdb holds only in-frame clones, not every one. Of hundreds of thousands of clones listed, 75% to 85% are singletons. Study-level points and caveats: Researchers sampled only blood; tissue repertoires likely differ.

V lost 1 base and J 9 bases, leaving 10 bases between the germline ends. From germline, CDR1 is SNHLY and CDR2 FYNNEI. The CDR3 has 13 residues. With regard to this clone: No antigen is known for it.

Specimen: PBMCs. This clonotype originated in a woman in her thirties or forties in good health. Some clones in this sample may be carry-over from other donors' samples. The chain uses TRBV2 and TRBJ2-1, with a possible D match to TRBD2 (6 bases). The CDR3 loop reads CASSEGLASEQFF. CDR3 nucleotide sequence: TGTGCCAGCAGTGAAGGCCTAGCGAGTGAGCAGTTCTTC.